Included here is one TCR beta chain sequence, with context. This entry is derived from a study of blood T cell repertoires in COVID-19. Study background: COVID-19 samples collected from the United States, Italy and Spain covered acute and convalescent phases. PBMCs, B-cell-depleted T cells, or T cells were the source of the cDNA or gDNA that made up the material.

Per the original data handling: Amplification of reference gene primers was used by the study to estimate nucleated cell counts. TCRdb's copy holds only in-frame clones and misses some; the assay was immunoSEQ multiplex PCR. V and J calls and clone size are as listed in that table; D and trimming were resolved from the DNA. The table includes 250,000 to 300,000 clones, 70% to 90% detected once. This TCR came from a man aged 18 to 29 with active or convalescent COVID-19. The source material was peripheral blood.

Here the CDR3 reads CSAGGPDSYTGELFF. CDR3 coding DNA: TGCAGCGCCGGGGGGCCGGACAGTTACACCGGGGAGCTGTTTTTT. This chain links TRBV29-1 with TRBJ2-2; D is possibly TRBD2 (7 bases). The germline V gene has CDR1 SQVTM and CDR2 ANQGSEA. The CDR3 length is 15 residues. Trimming stripped 7 bases from V and 3 bases from J, with 18 bases between.